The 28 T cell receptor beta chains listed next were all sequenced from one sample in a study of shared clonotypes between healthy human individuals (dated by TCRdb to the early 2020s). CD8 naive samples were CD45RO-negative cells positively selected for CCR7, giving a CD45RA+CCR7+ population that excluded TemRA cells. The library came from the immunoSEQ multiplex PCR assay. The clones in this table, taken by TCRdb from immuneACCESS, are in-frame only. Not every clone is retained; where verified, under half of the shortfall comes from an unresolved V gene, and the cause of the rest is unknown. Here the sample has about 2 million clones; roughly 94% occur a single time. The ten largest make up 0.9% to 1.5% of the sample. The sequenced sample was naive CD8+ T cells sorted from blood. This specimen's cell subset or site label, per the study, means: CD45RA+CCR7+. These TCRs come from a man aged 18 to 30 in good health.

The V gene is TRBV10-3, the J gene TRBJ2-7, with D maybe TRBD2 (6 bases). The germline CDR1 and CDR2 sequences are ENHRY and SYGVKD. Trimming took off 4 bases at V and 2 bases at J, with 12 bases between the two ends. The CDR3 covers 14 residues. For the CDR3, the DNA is TGTGCCATCAGTGGCCGGGAGTGGCCCTACGAGCAGTACTTC. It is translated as CAISGREWPYEQYF.

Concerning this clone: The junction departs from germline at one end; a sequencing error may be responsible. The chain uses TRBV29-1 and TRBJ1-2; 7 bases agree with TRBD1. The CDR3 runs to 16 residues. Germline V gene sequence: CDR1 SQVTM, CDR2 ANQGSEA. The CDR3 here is CSVEEMGQQNFYGYTF. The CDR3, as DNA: TGCAGCGTCGAAGAGATGGGACAGCAGAACTTCTATGGCTACACCTTC. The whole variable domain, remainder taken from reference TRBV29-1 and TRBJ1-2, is SAVISQKPSRDICQRGTSLTIQCQVDSQVTMMFWYRQQPGQSLTLIATANQGSEATYESGFVIDKFPISRPNLTFSTLTVSNMSPEDSSIYLCSVEEMGQQNFYGYTFGSGTRLTVV.

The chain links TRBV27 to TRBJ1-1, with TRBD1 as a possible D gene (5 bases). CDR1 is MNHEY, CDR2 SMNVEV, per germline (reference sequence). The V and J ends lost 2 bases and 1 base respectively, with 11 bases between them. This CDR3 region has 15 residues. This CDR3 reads CASSLIWGGNTEAFF. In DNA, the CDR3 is TGTGCCAGCAGTTTAATATGGGGGGGGAACACTGAAGCTTTCTTT.

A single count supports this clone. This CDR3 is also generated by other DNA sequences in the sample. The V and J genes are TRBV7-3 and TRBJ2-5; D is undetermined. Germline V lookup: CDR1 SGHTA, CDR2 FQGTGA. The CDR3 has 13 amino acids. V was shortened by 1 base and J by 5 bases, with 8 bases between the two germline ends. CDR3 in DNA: TGTGCCAGCAGCTTAATTGGCGATGAGACCCAGTACTTC. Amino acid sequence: CASSLIGDETQYF.

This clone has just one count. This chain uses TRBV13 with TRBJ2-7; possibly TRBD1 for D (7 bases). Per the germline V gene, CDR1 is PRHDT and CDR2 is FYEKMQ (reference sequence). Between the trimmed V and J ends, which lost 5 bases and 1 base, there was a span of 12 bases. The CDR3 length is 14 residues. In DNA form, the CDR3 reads TGTGCCAGCAGCGCGGGACAGAGATCCTACGAGCAGTACTTC. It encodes CASSAGQRSYEQYF.

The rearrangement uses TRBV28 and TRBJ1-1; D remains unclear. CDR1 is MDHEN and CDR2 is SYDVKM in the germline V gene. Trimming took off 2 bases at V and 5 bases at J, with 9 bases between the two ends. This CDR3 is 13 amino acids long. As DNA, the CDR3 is TGTGCCAGCAGTTTAGGCGGTCGTACTGAAGCTTTCTTT. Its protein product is CASSLGGRTEAFF.

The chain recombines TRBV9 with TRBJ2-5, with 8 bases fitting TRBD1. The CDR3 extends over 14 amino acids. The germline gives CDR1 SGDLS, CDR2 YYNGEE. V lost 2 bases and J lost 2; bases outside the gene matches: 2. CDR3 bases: TGTGCCAGCAGCGTCTGGGACAGGCAAGAGACCCAGTACTTC. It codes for CASSVWDRQETQYF. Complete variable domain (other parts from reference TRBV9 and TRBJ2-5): DSGVTQTPKHLITATGQRVTLRCSPRSGDLSVYWYQQSLDQGLQFLIQYYNGEERAKGNILERFSAQQFPDLHSELNLSSLELGDSALYFCASSVWDRQETQYFGPGTRLLVL.

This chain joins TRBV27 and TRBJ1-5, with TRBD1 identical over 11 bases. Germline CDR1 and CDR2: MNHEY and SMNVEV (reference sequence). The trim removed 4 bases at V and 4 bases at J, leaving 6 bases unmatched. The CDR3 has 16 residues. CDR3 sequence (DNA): TGTGCCAGCAGTTACGGACAGGGGGCGATTAATCAGCCCCAGCATTTT. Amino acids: CASSYGQGAINQPQHF.

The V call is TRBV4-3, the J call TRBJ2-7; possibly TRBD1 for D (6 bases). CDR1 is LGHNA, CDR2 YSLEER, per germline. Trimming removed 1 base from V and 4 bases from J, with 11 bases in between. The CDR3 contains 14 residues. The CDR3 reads CASSQATQGYEQYF. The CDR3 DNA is TGCGCCAGCAGCCAAGCCACCCAGGGGTACGAGCAGTACTTC.

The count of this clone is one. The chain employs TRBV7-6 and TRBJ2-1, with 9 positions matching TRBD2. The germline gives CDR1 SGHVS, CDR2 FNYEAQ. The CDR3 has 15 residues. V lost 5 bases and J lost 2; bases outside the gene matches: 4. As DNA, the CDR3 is TGTGCCAGCAGCCCCAAGCGGGGGGCCTACAATGAGCAGTTCTTC. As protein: CASSPKRGAYNEQFF.

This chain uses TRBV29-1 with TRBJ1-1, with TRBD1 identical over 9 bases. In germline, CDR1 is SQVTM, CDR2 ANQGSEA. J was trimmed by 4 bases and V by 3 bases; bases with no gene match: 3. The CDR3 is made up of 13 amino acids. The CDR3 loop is CSVERQGGTEAFF. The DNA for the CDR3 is TGCAGCGTTGAGAGACAGGGGGGCACTGAAGCTTTCTTT.

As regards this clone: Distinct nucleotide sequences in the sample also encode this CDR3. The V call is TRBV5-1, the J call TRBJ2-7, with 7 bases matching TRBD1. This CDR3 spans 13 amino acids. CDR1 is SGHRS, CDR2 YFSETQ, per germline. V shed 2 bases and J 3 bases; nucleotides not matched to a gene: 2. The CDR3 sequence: CASSFSGGYEQYF. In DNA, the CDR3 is TGCGCCAGCAGCTTTTCAGGGGGCTACGAGCAGTACTTC.

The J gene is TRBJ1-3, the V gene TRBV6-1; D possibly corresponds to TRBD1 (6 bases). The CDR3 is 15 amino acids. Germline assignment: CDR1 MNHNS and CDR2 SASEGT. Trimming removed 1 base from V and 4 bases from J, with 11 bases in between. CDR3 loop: CASSEEVGGGNTIYF. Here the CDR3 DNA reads TGTGCCAGCAGTGAAGAGGTGGGGGGCGGAAACACCATATATTTT.

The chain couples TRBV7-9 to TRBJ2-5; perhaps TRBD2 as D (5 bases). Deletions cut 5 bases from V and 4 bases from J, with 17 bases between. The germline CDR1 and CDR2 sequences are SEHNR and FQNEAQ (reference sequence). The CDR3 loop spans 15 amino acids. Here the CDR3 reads CASSLPGYSRETQYF. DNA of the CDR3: TGTGCCAGCAGCCTCCCGGGATACAGCCGAGAGACCCAGTACTTC.

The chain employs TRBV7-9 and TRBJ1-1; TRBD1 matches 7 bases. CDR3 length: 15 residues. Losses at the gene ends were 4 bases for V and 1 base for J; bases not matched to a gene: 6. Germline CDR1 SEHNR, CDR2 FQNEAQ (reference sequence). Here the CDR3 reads CASSSTTGWNTEAFF. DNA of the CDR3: TGTGCCAGCAGCTCCACGACAGGGTGGAACACTGAAGCTTTCTTT.

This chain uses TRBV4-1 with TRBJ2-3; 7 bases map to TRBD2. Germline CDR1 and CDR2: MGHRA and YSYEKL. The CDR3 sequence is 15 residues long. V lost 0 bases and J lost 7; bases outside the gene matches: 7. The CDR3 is CASSQEVASGYTQYF. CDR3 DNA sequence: TGCGCCAGCAGCCAAGAGGTCGCTAGCGGTTATACGCAGTATTTT.

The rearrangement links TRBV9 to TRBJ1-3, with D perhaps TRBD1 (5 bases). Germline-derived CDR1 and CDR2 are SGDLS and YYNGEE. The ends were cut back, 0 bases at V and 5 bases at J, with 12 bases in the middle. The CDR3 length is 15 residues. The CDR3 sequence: CASSVATTARNTIYF. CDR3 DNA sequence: TGTGCCAGCAGCGTAGCTACGACAGCCAGAAACACCATATATTTT.

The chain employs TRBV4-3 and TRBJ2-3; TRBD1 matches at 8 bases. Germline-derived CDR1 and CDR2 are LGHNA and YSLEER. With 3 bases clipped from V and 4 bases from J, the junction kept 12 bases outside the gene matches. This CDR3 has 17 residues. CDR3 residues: CASSHRQGTPPPDTQYF. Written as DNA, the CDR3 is TGCGCCAGCAGCCACCGACAGGGGACGCCTCCCCCAGATACGCAGTATTTT.

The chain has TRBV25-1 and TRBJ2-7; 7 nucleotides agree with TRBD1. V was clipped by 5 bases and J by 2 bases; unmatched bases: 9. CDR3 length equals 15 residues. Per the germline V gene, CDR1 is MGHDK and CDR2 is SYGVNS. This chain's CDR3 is CASSHSQGLAYEQYF. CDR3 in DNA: TGTGCCAGCAGTCACTCACAGGGGTTAGCCTACGAGCAGTACTTC.

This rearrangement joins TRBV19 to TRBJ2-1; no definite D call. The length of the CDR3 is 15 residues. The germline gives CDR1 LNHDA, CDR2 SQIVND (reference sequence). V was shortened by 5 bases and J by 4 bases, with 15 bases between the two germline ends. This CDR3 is CASSANPVGYNEQFF. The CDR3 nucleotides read TGTGCCAGTAGTGCCAATCCGGTGGGGTACAATGAGCAGTTCTTC.

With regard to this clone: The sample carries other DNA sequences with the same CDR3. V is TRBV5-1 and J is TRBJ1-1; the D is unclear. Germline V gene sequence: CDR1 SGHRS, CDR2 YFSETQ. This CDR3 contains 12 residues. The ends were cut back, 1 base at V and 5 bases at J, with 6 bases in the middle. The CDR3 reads CASSLLGTEAFF. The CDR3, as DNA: TGCGCCAGCAGCTTGCTTGGGACTGAAGCTTTCTTT.

This CDR3 reads CASSPTGANKVFF. CDR3 DNA: TGTGCCAGCAGCCCGACAGGGGCGAACAAGGTGTTCTTC. This rearrangement joins TRBV5-6 to TRBJ2-1; 8 bases match TRBD1. CDR1 and CDR2 (germline): SGHDT, YYEEEE. The V gene end was trimmed by 4 bases and the J gene end by 15 bases; junction bases not matched to a gene: 12. There are 13 residues in the CDR3.

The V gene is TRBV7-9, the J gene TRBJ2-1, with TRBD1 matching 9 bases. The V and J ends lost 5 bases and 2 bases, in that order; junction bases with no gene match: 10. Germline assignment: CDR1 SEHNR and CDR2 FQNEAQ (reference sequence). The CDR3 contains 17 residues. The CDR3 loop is CASSPGQGNYPYNEQFF. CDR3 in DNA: TGTGCCAGCAGCCCGGGACAGGGAAATTACCCCTACAATGAGCAGTTCTTC. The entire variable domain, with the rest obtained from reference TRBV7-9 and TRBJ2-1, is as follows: DTGVSQNPRHKITKRGQNVTFRCDPISEHNRLYWYRQTLGQGPEFLTYFQNEAQLEKSRLLSDRFSAERPKGSFSTLEIQRTEQGDSAMYLCASSPGQGNYPYNEQFFGPGTRLTVL.

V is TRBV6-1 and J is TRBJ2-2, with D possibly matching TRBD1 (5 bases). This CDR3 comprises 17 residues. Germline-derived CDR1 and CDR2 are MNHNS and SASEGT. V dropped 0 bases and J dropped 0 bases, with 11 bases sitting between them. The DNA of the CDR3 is TGTGCCAGCAGTGAAGCTCCGACAGCGTCGAACACCGGGGAGCTGTTTTTT. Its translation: CASSEAPTASNTGELFF.

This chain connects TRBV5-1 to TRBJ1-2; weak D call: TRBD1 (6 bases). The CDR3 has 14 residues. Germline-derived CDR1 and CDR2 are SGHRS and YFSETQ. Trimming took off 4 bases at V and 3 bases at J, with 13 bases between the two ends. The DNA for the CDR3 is TGCGCCAGCAGCCATCAGGCAGGGGACTATGGCTACACCTTC. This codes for CASSHQAGDYGYTF.

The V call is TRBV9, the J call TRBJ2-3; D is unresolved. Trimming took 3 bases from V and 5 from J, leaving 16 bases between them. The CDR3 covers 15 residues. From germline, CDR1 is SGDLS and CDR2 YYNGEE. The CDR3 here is CASSGPFLIRDTQYF. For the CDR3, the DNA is TGTGCCAGCAGCGGCCCATTCCTTATCCGAGATACGCAGTATTTT. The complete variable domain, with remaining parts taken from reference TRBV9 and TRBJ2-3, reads DSGVTQTPKHLITATGQRVTLRCSPRSGDLSVYWYQQSLDQGLQFLIQYYNGEERAKGNILERFSAQQFPDLHSELNLSSLELGDSALYFCASSGPFLIRDTQYFGPGTRLTVL.

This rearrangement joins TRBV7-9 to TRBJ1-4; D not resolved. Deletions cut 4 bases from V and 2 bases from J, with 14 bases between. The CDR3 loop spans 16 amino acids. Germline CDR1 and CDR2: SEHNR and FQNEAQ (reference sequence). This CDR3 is CASSSPQAGTNEKLFF. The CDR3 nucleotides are TGTGCCAGCAGCTCACCTCAGGCCGGGACTAATGAAAAACTGTTTTTT. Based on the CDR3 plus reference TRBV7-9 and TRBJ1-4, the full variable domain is DTGVSQNPRHKITKRGQNVTFRCDPISEHNRLYWYRQTLGQGPEFLTYFQNEAQLEKSRLLSDRFSAERPKGSFSTLEIQRTEQGDSAMYLCASSSPQAGTNEKLFFGSGTQLSVL.

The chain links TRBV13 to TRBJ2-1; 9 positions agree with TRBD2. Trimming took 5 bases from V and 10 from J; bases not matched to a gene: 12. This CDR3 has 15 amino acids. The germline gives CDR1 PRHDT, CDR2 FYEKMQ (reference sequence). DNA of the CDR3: TGTGCCAGCAGCCGCCCGACTAGCGGTTTAAGGGAGCAGTTCTTC. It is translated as CASSRPTSGLREQFF.